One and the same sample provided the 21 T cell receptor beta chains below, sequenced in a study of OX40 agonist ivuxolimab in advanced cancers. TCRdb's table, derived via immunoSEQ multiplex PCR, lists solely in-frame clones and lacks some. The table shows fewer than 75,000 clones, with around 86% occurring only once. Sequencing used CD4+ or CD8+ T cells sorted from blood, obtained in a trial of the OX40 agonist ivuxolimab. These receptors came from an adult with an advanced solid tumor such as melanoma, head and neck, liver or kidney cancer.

The chain's CDR3 is CASSSEIAGGKNEQYF. CDR3 in DNA: TGTGCCAGCTCATCCGAGATAGCGGGAGGAAAGAACGAGCAGTACTTC. This chain joins TRBV18 and TRBJ2-7; 10 bases fit TRBD2. The V and J ends lost 5 bases and 5 bases, in that order; junction bases with no gene match: 12. The CDR3 runs 16 residues. CDR1 KGHSH and CDR2 LQKENI come from the germline V gene.

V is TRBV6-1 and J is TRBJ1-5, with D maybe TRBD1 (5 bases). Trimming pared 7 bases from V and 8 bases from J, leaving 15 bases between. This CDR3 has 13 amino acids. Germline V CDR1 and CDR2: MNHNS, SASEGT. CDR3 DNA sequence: TGTGCCAGCACCCGGGGGAGGGTGGAGCCCCAGCATTTT. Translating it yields CASTRGRVEPQHF.

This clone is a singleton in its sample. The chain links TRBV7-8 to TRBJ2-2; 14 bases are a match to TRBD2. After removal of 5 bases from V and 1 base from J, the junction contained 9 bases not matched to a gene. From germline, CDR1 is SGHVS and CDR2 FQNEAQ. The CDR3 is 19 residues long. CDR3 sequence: CASSHARGLAGGNTGELFF. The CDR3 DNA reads TGTGCCAGCAGCCACGCGAGAGGACTAGCGGGAGGGAACACCGGGGAGCTGTTTTTT.

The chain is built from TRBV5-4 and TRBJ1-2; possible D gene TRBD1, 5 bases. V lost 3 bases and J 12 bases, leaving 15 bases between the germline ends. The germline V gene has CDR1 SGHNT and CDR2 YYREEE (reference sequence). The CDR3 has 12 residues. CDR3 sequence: CASSSRDRKHTF. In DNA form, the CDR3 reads TGTGCCAGCAGCTCCCGGGACCGTAAGCACACCTTC. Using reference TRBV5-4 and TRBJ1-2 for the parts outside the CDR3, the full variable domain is ETGVTQSPTHLIKTRGQQVTLRCSSQSGHNTVSWYQQALGQGPQFIFQYYREEENGRGNFPPRFSGLQFPNYSSELNVNALELDDSALYLCASSSRDRKHTFGSGTRLTVV.

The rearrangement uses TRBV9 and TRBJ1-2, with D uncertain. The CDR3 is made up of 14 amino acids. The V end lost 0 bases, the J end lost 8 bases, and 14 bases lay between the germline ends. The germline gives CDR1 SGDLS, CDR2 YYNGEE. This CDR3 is CASSVDLGIKGYTF. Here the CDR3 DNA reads TGTGCCAGCAGCGTAGATTTAGGGATCAAGGGCTACACCTTC.

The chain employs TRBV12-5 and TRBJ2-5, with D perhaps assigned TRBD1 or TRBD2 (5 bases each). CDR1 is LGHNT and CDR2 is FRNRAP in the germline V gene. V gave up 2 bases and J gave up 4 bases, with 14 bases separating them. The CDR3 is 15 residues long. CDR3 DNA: TGTGCTAGTGGTTTGTTGGGGACCTGGGGAGAGACCCAGTACTTC. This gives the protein CASGLLGTWGETQYF.

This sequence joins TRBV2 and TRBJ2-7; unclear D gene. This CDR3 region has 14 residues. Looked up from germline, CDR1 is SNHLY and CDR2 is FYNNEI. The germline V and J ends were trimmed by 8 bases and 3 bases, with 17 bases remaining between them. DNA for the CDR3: TGTGCCAGCGGTAAACCCGAGTCCCTCTACGAGCAGTACTTC. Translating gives CASGKPESLYEQYF.

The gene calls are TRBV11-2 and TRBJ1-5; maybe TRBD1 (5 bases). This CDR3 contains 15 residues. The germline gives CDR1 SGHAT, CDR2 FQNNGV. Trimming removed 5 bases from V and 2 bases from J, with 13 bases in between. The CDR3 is CASSPGAVGNQPQHF. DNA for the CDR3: TGTGCCAGCAGCCCCGGGGCCGTGGGCAATCAGCCCCAGCATTTT. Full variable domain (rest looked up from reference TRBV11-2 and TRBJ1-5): EAGVAQSPRYKIIEKRQSVAFWCNPISGHATLYWYQQILGQGPKLLIQFQNNGVVDDSQLPKDRFSAERLKGVDSTLKIQPAKLEDSAVYLCASSPGAVGNQPQHFGDGTRLSIL.

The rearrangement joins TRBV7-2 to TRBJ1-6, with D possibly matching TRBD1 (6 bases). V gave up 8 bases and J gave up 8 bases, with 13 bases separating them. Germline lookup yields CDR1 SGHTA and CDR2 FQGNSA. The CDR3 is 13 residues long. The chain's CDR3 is CASGGTRDSPLHF. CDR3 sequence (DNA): TGTGCCAGCGGGGGCACCCGGGATTCACCCCTCCACTTT. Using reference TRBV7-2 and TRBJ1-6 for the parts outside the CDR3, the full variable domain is GAGVSQSPSNKVTEKGKDVELRCDPISGHTALYWYRQSLGQGLEFLIYFQGNSAPDKSGLPSDRFSAERTGGSVSTLTIQRTQQEDSAVYLCASGGTRDSPLHFGNGTRLTVT.

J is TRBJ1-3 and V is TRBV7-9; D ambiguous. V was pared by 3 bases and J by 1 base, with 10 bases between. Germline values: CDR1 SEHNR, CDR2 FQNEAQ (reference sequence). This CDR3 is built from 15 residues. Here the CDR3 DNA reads TGTGCCAGCAGCTTGCAGTATTATTCTGGAAACACCATATATTTT. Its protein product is CASSLQYYSGNTIYF.

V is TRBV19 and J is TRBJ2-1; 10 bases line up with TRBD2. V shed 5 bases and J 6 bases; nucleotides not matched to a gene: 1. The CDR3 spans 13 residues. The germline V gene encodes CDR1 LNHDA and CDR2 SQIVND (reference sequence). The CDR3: CASSLAGANEQFF. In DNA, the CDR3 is TGTGCCAGTAGTCTAGCGGGAGCCAATGAGCAGTTCTTC.

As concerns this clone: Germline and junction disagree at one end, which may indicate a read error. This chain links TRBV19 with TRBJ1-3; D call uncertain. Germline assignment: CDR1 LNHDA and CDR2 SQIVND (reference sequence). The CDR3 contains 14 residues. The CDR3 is CASSRKSSGSTIYF. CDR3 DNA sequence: TGTGCCAGTAGCAGAAAGAGCTCTGGAAGCACCATATATTTT.

The CDR3: CASSLGGTNQETQYF. The DNA for the CDR3 is TGTGCCAGCAGCTTAGGTGGGACAAACCAAGAGACCCAGTACTTC. The chain couples TRBV11-2 to TRBJ2-5; TRBD1 is a possible D gene (6 bases). The germline V gene has CDR1 SGHAT and CDR2 FQNNGV. This CDR3 is 15 amino acids long. The V end lost 1 base, the J end lost 0 bases, and 9 bases lay between the germline ends.

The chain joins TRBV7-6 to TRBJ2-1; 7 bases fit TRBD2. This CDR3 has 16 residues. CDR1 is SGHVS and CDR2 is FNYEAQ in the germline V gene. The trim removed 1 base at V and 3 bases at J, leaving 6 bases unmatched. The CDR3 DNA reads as TGTGCCAGCAGCTTAGTATCAGGACTAGGCTACAATGAGCAGTTCTTC. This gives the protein CASSLVSGLGYNEQFF.

DNA for the CDR3: TGTGCCAGTCTTGGACAGGGTGGCGAGACCCAGTACTTC. Its translation: CASLGQGGETQYF. The chain uses TRBV6-6 and TRBJ2-5; 8 nucleotides agree with TRBD1. CDR3 length: 13 residues. Per germline, CDR1 MNHNY and CDR2 SVGAGI (reference sequence). Germline trimming cut 9 bases from V and 5 bases from J; bases unmatched to any gene: 8.

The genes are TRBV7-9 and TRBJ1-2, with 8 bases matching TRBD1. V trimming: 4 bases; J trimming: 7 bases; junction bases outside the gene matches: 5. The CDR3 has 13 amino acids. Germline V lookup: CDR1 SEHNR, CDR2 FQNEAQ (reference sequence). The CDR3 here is CASSSQGARGYTF. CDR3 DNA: TGTGCCAGCAGCTCCCAGGGGGCGCGTGGCTACACCTTC.

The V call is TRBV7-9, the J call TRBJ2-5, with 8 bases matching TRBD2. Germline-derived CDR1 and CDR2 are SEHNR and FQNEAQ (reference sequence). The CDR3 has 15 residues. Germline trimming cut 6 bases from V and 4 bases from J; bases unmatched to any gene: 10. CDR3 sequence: CASSSTSGRRETQYF. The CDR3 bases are TGTGCCAGCAGTTCCACCAGCGGGAGAAGAGAGACCCAGTACTTC.

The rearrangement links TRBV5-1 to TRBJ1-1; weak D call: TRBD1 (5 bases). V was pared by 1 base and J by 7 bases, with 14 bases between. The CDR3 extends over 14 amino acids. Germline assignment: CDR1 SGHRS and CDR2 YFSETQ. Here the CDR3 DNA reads TGCGCCAGCAGCTTGTTTGCAGGGCAAGGTGAAGCTTTCTTT. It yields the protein CASSLFAGQGEAFF.

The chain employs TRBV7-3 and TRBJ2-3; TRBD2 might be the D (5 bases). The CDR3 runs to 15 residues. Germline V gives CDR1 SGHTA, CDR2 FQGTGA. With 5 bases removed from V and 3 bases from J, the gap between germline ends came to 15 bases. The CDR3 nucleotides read TGTGCCAGCAGCCCGGATAGGAGGAGGACAGATACGCAGTATTTT. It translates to CASSPDRRRTDTQYF.

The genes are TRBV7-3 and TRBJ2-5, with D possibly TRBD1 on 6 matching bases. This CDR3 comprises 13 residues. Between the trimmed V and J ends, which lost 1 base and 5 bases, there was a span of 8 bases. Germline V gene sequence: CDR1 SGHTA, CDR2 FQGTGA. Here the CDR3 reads CASSLMQGETQYF. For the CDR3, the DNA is TGTGCCAGCAGCTTAATGCAGGGGGAGACCCAGTACTTC. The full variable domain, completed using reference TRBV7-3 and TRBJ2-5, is GAGVSQTPSNKVTEKGKYVELRCDPISGHTALYWYRQSLGQGPEFLIYFQGTGAADDSGLPNDRFFAVRPEGSVSTLKIQRTERGDSAVYLCASSLMQGETQYFGPGTRLLVL.

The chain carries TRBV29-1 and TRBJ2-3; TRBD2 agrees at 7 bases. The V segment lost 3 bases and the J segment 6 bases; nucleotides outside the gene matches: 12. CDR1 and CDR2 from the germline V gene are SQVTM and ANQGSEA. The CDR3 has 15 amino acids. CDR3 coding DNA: TGCAGCGTTGAGGGAGGGTCGGGAGCTTCGGATACGCAGTATTTT. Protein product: CSVEGGSGASDTQYF.